This T cell receptor beta chain was documented in a study of T cell repertoires in cytomegalovirus infection. About the research overall: Carrying CMV and the relevant HLA type showed in public TCR beta signatures.

A word on this clonotype: Its specificity is not known.

Broader study findings: Predominance within the ex vivo response was attributable to HLA-C-restricted CMV-specific TCR beta clonotypes. Of the TCR beta families, the public ones yielded a cumulative frequency that identified carriers of CMV plus the relevant HLA.

TCRdb called the reads again in MiXCR, with one record for every CDR3 protein. The repertoire holds a few hundred thousand distinct CDR3 sequences, under 45% seen once, with around 50% in the top ten. The TCR originated in a human donor in good health (CMV status not recorded). Some clones in this sample may be carry-over from other donors' samples. Here the sequenced sample was cultured PBMCs, taken from culture after CMV antigen stimulation.

For the CDR3, the DNA is TGTGCCAGCAGCCTACAGGGTTGGGGCAATCAGCCCCAGCATTTT. It is translated as CASSLQGWGNQPQHF. This rearrangement joins TRBV7-2 to TRBJ1-5; weak D call: TRBD1 (6 bases). Trimming stripped 5 bases from V and 2 bases from J, with 13 bases between. CDR1 is SGHTA, CDR2 FQGNSA, per germline. The CDR3 covers 15 residues. Based on the CDR3 plus reference TRBV7-2 and TRBJ1-5, the full variable domain is GAGVSQSPSNKVTEKGKDVELRCDPISGHTALYWYRQSLGQGLEFLIYFQGNSAPDKSGLPSDRFSAERTGGSVSTLTIQRTQQEDSAVYLCASSLQGWGNQPQHFGDGTRLSIL.